This entry lists 8 T cell receptor beta chains sequenced from one sample in a study of long-term antiretroviral therapy in people with HIV. Assay version v3.0 of immunoSEQ was used, and it was run at survey level. Libraries were prepared by immunoSEQ multiplex PCR; TCRdb keeps only in-frame clonotypes and omits some of them. Here the sample spans around 30,000 clones, roughly 95% being singletons. Source: unsorted PBMCs, taken 6.5 to 6.6 years after starting antiretroviral therapy. Source of these receptors: a man aged 30 to 39 with HIV.

This chain joins TRBV4-2 and TRBJ2-7; D may be TRBD1 (6 bases). V was cut by 1 base and J by 6 bases, with 13 bases left in between. This CDR3 is 14 amino acids long. Looked up from germline, CDR1 is LGHNA and CDR2 is YNFKEQ. The CDR3 region is CASSQARNRAEQYF. For the CDR3, the DNA is TGTGCCAGCAGCCAAGCGAGGAACAGGGCCGAGCAGTACTTC.

V usage is TRBV5-4 and J usage is TRBJ1-4, with unresolved D. Germline-derived CDR1 and CDR2 are SGHNT and YYREEE (reference sequence). V was shortened by 4 bases and J by 7 bases, with 8 bases between the two germline ends. This CDR3 has 12 residues. The CDR3 here is CASSAVGEKLFF. Written as DNA, the CDR3 is TGTGCCAGCAGCGCCGTAGGTGAAAAACTGTTTTTT.

The V gene is TRBV16, the J gene TRBJ1-1; D not resolved. Deletions cut 3 bases from V and 11 bases from J, with 10 bases between. Germline CDR1 and CDR2: KGHSY and FQNENV. This CDR3 spans 11 amino acids. The CDR3 DNA follows: TGTGCCAGCAGCCACCGGTGGGCGGCTTTCTTT. This codes for CASSHRWAAFF.

The chain combines TRBV30 with TRBJ2-1; possible D gene TRBD2, 6 bases. Deletions cut 3 bases from V and 4 bases from J, with 16 bases between. Germline CDR1 and CDR2: GTSNPN and SVGIG (reference sequence). This CDR3 is built from 15 residues. CDR3 in amino acids: CAWRDWGRRYNEQFF. The CDR3 DNA sequence: TGTGCCTGGAGGGATTGGGGGAGGAGGTACAATGAGCAGTTCTTC. The full variable domain, its missing parts supplied by reference TRBV30 and TRBJ2-1, is SQTIHQWPATLVQPVGSPLSLECTVEGTSNPNLYWYRQAAGRGLQLLFYSVGIGQISSEVPQNLSASRPQDRQFILSSKKLLLSDSGFYLCAWRDWGRRYNEQFFGPGTRLTVL.

This chain connects TRBV18 to TRBJ2-7; possibly TRBD2 for D (6 bases). The CDR3 is 18 amino acids. The germline gives CDR1 KGHSH, CDR2 LQKENI. Trimming removed 5 bases at V and 0 bases at J, with 23 bases between. As DNA, the CDR3 is TGTGCCAGCTCATCCGTCCGAGCCTCGGGAGCACTCTCCTACGAGCAGTACTTC. It is translated as CASSSVRASGALSYEQYF.

This clone was picked up one time. The chain is built from TRBV7-9 and TRBJ2-7, with D unresolved. The CDR3 extends over 15 amino acids. The V end lost 1 base, the J end lost 2 bases, and 12 bases lay between the germline ends. Germline assignment: CDR1 SEHNR and CDR2 FQNEAQ (reference sequence). The CDR3 loop is CASSLDSPATYEQYF. DNA for the CDR3: TGTGCCAGCAGCTTAGATTCTCCAGCCACCTACGAGCAGTACTTC.

J is TRBJ1-6 and V is TRBV6-1; no definite D call. Deletions cut 11 bases from V and 0 bases from J, with 11 bases between. The germline V gene encodes CDR1 MNHNS and CDR2 SASEGT. The CDR3 spans 14 residues. The DNA of the CDR3 is TGTGCCGGCCAACCAAGCTCCTATAATTCACCCCTCCACTTT. This codes for CAGQPSSYNSPLHF.

The genes are TRBV27 and TRBJ1-1, with D perhaps TRBD1 (6 bases). This CDR3 is built from 15 residues. Per germline, CDR1 MNHEY and CDR2 SMNVEV (reference sequence). The germline V and J ends were trimmed by 2 bases and 7 bases, with 17 bases remaining between them. CDR3 bases: TGTGCCAGCAGTTTAGATCCGGGACACTCGAATGAAGCTTTCTTT. This encodes CASSLDPGHSNEAFF.